The source of this T cell receptor (beta chain) is a study of regulatory T cells in long-lasting Graves disease. Germline V gene sequence: CDR1 LGHDT, CDR2 YNNKEL (reference sequence). The junction had 9 bases not matched to a gene; V was cut back by 4 bases and J by 6 bases. CDR3 length equals 15 residues. This clonotype was seen at least ten times. iRepertoire HTBI primers and Arm-PCR of CDR3 regions built TCR beta libraries. In the original workflow: Samples jointly harbored 60 to 65 TRBV and 14 TRBJ segments. TCRdb itself ran the multiplex PCR reads through MiXCR, one entry per CDR3 protein. The V and J calls were determined by TCRdb, not by the authors. The sample consists of 400,000 to 650,000 distinct CDR3 sequences, about 16% of them appearing once. Documented time point: newly diagnosed GD, antithyroid drugs for less than 3 months. TCR sequences were obtained from RNA taken from PBMCs. In Xi'an, China, an endocrinology department was the source of patients.

These sequences were also reported in another study, on T cells in Graves' hyperthyroidism and ophthalmopathy. This second report adds: During a first-round RT-PCR of the TCR CDR3, the HTBI primer set was used.

The chain has TRBV3-1 and TRBJ2-1; 7 positions agree with TRBD2. This TCR came from a woman in her forties or fifties with Graves disease. Sequencing used peripheral blood mononuclear cells (PBMCs), obtained at new diagnosis, from a patient treated with antithyroid drugs. The CDR3 sequence is CASSPRLATTNEQFF. CDR3 bases: TGTGCCAGCAGCCCGAGACTAGCCACTACCAATGAGCAGTTCTTC.